Following are 25 T cell receptor beta chains from one sample sequenced in a study of T cells in narcolepsy. The table came from immunoSEQ multiplex PCR; TCRdb's copy has only in-frame clones and leaves some out. The sample contains about 22,000 clones, approximately 80% of which appear only once. Sample: memory (CD45RA-) CD4+ T cells from blood. The source of these receptors is a human donor in good health.

This chain connects TRBV6-5 to TRBJ1-2; TRBD1 is a possible D gene (6 bases). Trimming took 7 bases from V and 4 from J, leaving 13 bases between them. CDR1 is MNHEY and CDR2 is SVGAGI in the germline V gene. The CDR3 spans 13 residues. The CDR3 bases are TGTGCCAGCACCGGACAGTTGGGCTATGGCTACACCTTC. Translated, it gives CASTGQLGYGYTF.

The chain employs TRBV14 and TRBJ2-2; D possibly corresponds to TRBD1 (6 bases). Germline V gene data show CDR1 as SGHDN and CDR2 as FVKESK. V was clipped by 4 bases and J by 0 bases, with 12 bases between them. The CDR3 is made up of 16 amino acids. The CDR3 reads CASSRSRGTNTGELFF. CDR3 DNA sequence: TGTGCCAGCAGCCGTTCCAGGGGTACGAACACCGGGGAGCTGTTTTTT.

This chain connects TRBV6-5 to TRBJ1-6; TRBD1 might be the D (6 bases). With 4 bases removed from V and 9 bases from J, the gap between germline ends came to 13 bases. The CDR3 is made up of 14 amino acids. Per the germline V gene, CDR1 is MNHEY and CDR2 is SVGAGI. The CDR3 DNA reads TGTGCCAGCAGTTCTGGACAGCCTTCTTCACCCCTCCACTTT. It specifies CASSSGQPSSPLHF.

This chain links TRBV19 with TRBJ1-4; 7 bases agree with TRBD1. Germline assignment: CDR1 LNHDA and CDR2 SQIVND (reference sequence). The length of the CDR3 is 17 residues. The V segment lost 6 bases and the J segment 5 bases; nucleotides outside the gene matches: 15. The CDR3 spells CASSDESGTDLNEKLFF. CDR3 sequence (DNA): TGTGCCAGTAGCGATGAATCTGGGACAGATCTGAATGAAAAACTGTTTTTT.

This CDR3 reads CASSLTSAGGEQFF. DNA for the CDR3: TGTGCCAGCAGCTTAACCTCGGCAGGGGGTGAGCAGTTCTTC. V gene TRBV7-3 combines with J gene TRBJ2-1; 7 bases map to TRBD1. This CDR3 has 14 residues. The germline CDR1 and CDR2 sequences are SGHTA and FQGTGA. The junction had 5 bases not matched to a gene; V was cut back by 0 bases and J by 9 bases.

The gene calls are TRBV10-3 and TRBJ2-7; possibly TRBD1 or TRBD2 for D (6 bases each). CDR1 and CDR2 from the germline V gene are ENHRY and SYGVKD. V shed 6 bases and J shed 4 bases, with 16 bases lying between them. The CDR3 spans 14 residues. CDR3 protein: CAISPRRGSYEQYF. In nucleotides, the CDR3 is TGTGCCATCAGCCCCCGGAGGGGGTCATACGAGCAGTACTTC.

This clone is a singleton in its sample. The chain employs TRBV18 and TRBJ2-5; D not resolved. This CDR3 has 13 residues. Germline V CDR1 and CDR2: KGHSH, LQKENI. V was cut by 5 bases and J by 4 bases, with 11 bases left in between. The CDR3 sequence is CASSRVPPETQYF. DNA of the CDR3: TGTGCCAGCTCAAGGGTCCCCCCAGAGACCCAGTACTTC.

This clone has only a few counts. At one boundary the junction diverges from the germline segment, which might be a read error. The rearrangement links TRBV7-7 to TRBJ1-4, with D perhaps TRBD1 (5 bases). Germline assignment: CDR1 SSHAT and CDR2 FNYEAQ (reference sequence). This CDR3 is built from 14 residues. In nucleotides, the CDR3 is TGTGCTAGCAGTCTCGGGGGGACTAATGAAAAACTGTTTTTT. Residues: CASSLGGTNEKLFF.

The J gene is TRBJ2-2, the V gene TRBV5-5; the D gene is possibly TRBD1 (5 bases). The CDR3 length is 14 residues. V was trimmed by 2 bases and J by 2 bases, leaving 7 bases between them. CDR1 SGHKS and CDR2 YYEKEE come from the germline V gene (reference sequence). The CDR3 bases are TGTGCCAGCAGCTTCGGACATAACACCGGGGAGCTGTTTTTT. It encodes CASSFGHNTGELFF.

The chain recombines TRBV20-1 with TRBJ1-2; TRBD1 matches 8 bases. Trimming took 3 bases from V and 12 from J; bases not matched to a gene: 6. This CDR3 has 11 residues. In germline, CDR1 is DFQATT, CDR2 SNEGSKA (reference sequence). The CDR3: CSASQDRANTF. For the CDR3, the DNA is TGCAGTGCTAGCCAGGACAGGGCAAACACCTTC.

J is TRBJ2-7 and V is TRBV5-6; D uncertain. Germline loops: CDR1 SGHDT, CDR2 YYEEEE. V dropped 5 bases and J dropped 4 bases, with 10 bases sitting between them. CDR3 length equals 12 residues. The CDR3 nucleotides read TGTGCCAGCAGGAGGATGGGTTACGAGCAGTACTTC. Its translation: CASRRMGYEQYF.

The rearrangement joins TRBV7-2 to TRBJ2-5; no firm D call. This CDR3 is built from 13 residues. The germline CDR1 and CDR2 sequences are SGHTA and FQGNSA. The germline V and J ends were trimmed by 3 bases and 5 bases, with 10 bases remaining between them. This CDR3 is CASSLMKSETQYF. CDR3 nucleotide sequence: TGTGCCAGCAGCTTGATGAAAAGCGAGACCCAGTACTTC.

The chain recombines TRBV6-5 with TRBJ2-7; possibly TRBD1 or TRBD2 for D (5 bases each). The V end was cut by 6 bases, the J end by 2 bases, with 14 bases between. The CDR3 extends over 14 amino acids. Germline assignment: CDR1 MNHEY and CDR2 SVGAGI. The CDR3 DNA follows: TGTGCCAGCAGGAACTCCGGGGCTGCCTACGAGCAGTACTTC. Translation gives CASRNSGAAYEQYF.

The chain combines TRBV5-1 with TRBJ2-5, with 7 bases lining up with TRBD2. Per germline, CDR1 SGHRS and CDR2 YFSETQ. Losses at the gene ends were 6 bases for V and 3 bases for J; bases not matched to a gene: 5. The CDR3 totals 13 residues. DNA of the CDR3: TGCGCCAGCACCTCTCTAGCGGAAGAGACCCAGTACTTC. This translates into CASTSLAEETQYF.

This chain connects TRBV4-3 to TRBJ1-2; 7 nucleotides line up with TRBD1. CDR3 length equals 15 residues. The V gene's germline CDR1 is LGHNA and CDR2 YSLEER. V dropped 2 bases and J dropped 0; count of bases not matched to a gene: 3. Here the CDR3 DNA reads TGCGCCAGCAGCCAAAGAACAGGGGCTAACTATGGCTACACCTTC. This sequence encodes CASSQRTGANYGYTF.

The chain joins TRBV6-6 to TRBJ1-1; D might be TRBD1 (6 bases). Per germline, CDR1 MNHNY and CDR2 SVGAGI (reference sequence). Trimming took off 6 bases at V and 4 bases at J, with 18 bases between the two ends. The CDR3 has 15 amino acids. CDR3 residues: CASSRRTAMGTEAFF. The CDR3 bases are TGTGCCAGCAGCCGCCGGACAGCCATGGGCACTGAAGCTTTCTTT.

This clone has more than one count but fewer than ten. The V call is TRBV4-1, the J call TRBJ2-3; 9 bases map to TRBD1. The germline V gene encodes CDR1 MGHRA and CDR2 YSYEKL. Trimming removed 1 base from V and 5 bases from J; junction bases left unmatched: 7. The CDR3 length is 16 residues. In DNA, the CDR3 is TGCGCCAGCAGCCAAGGAGGCGGACAGGGGAGAGATACGCAGTATTTT. Translating gives CASSQGGGQGRDTQYF.

The chain has TRBV5-1 and TRBJ2-7; no firm D call. The CDR3 totals 14 residues. Trimming removed 0 bases from V and 4 bases from J, with 11 bases in between. Germline V lookup: CDR1 SGHRS, CDR2 YFSETQ. Here the CDR3 reads CASSLDATKYEQYF. The CDR3 DNA reads as TGCGCCAGCAGCTTGGACGCGACCAAATACGAGCAGTACTTC.

The chain joins TRBV19 to TRBJ2-1; 13 bases agree with TRBD2. Germline V gene data show CDR1 as LNHDA and CDR2 as SQIVND (reference sequence). The CDR3 has 16 amino acids. Trimming at V came to 3 bases and at J to 6 bases, leaving 5 bases not matched to a gene. The CDR3 protein is CASSIFRLAGGNEQFF. CDR3 coding DNA: TGTGCCAGTAGTATTTTTCGACTAGCGGGGGGCAATGAGCAGTTCTTC.

V gene TRBV7-9 combines with J gene TRBJ1-2; possible D gene TRBD1, 6 bases. Per germline, CDR1 SEHNR and CDR2 FQNEAQ (reference sequence). Trimming took 5 bases from V and 4 from J, leaving 17 bases between them. The length of the CDR3 is 15 residues. CDR3 nucleotide sequence: TGTGCCAGCAGCCAGGGGTTGGGCGAGGCCTATGGCTACACCTTC. It codes for CASSQGLGEAYGYTF.

The V call is TRBV27, the J call TRBJ2-5; D might be TRBD2 (6 bases). The CDR3 has 15 amino acids. Germline CDR1 MNHEY, CDR2 SMNVEV (reference sequence). With 0 bases removed from V and 2 bases from J, the gap between germline ends came to 10 bases. In DNA, the CDR3 is TGTGCCAGCAGTTTATCTGGGACTCGACAAGAGACCCAGTACTTC. Amino acids: CASSLSGTRQETQYF.

The chain couples TRBV7-2 to TRBJ2-5; no clear D gene. There are 15 residues in the CDR3. Per germline, CDR1 SGHTA and CDR2 FQGNSA. With 5 bases removed from V and 2 bases from J, the gap between germline ends came to 15 bases. CDR3 coding DNA: TGTGCCAGCAGCCAAAGACCGACCCAACAAGAGACCCAGTACTTC. The encoded protein is CASSQRPTQQETQYF.

V is TRBV19 and J is TRBJ2-2, with 10 bases aligning to TRBD1. This CDR3 comprises 14 residues. V lost 6 bases, J lost 5 bases, and 3 bases stayed unmatched. Germline CDR1 is LNHDA and CDR2 is SQIVND (reference sequence). CDR3: CASRTGGATGELFF. The CDR3 DNA reads as TGTGCCAGTAGGACAGGGGGCGCGACCGGGGAGCTGTTTTTT.

This clone was seen once. V is TRBV14 and J is TRBJ2-1; 10 bases match TRBD2. The ends lost 3 bases at V and 7 bases at J; junction bases unmatched: 6. In germline, CDR1 is SGHDN, CDR2 FVKESK. The CDR3 extends over 15 amino acids. CDR3 protein: CASSQSGGAANEQFF. CDR3 DNA sequence: TGTGCCAGCAGCCAGAGCGGGGGGGCGGCGAATGAGCAGTTCTTC. Based on the CDR3 plus reference TRBV14 and TRBJ2-1, the full variable domain is EAGVTQFPSHSVIEKGQTVTLRCDPISGHDNLYWYRRVMGKEIKFLLHFVKESKQDESGMPNNRFLAERTGGTYSTLKVQPAELEDSGVYFCASSQSGGAANEQFFGPGTRLTVL.

This clone was recorded once. The rearrangement joins TRBV15 to TRBJ1-5; 7 bases align to TRBD1. This CDR3 is 14 amino acids long. J was trimmed by 3 bases and V by 5 bases; bases with no gene match: 4. In germline, CDR1 is LNHNV, CDR2 YYDKDF (reference sequence). The CDR3 bases are TGTGCCACCAGCCAGGGACAGCTCAATCAGCCCCAGCATTTT. It translates to CATSQGQLNQPQHF. The full variable domain, completed using reference TRBV15 and TRBJ1-5, is DAMVIQNPRYQVTQFGKPVTLSCSQTLNHNVMYWYQQKSSQAPKLLFHYYDKDFNNEADTPDNFQSRRPNTSFCFLDIRSPGLGDTAMYLCATSQGQLNQPQHFGDGTRLSIL.